Described below is a single TCR beta chain sequence and its context. Its target is not known. Some clones are missing from TCRdb's copy, which holds only in-frame ones; the method was immunoSEQ multiplex PCR. The sample lists fewer than 90,000 clones; under 85% were seen once. The germline V gene has CDR1 MNHEY and CDR2 SVGAGI. CDR3 size: 14 residues. Trimming left V 2 bases short and J 4 bases short, with 11 bases between. The data were obtained in a study of early stage breast cancer tumors. Across the whole study: Most of the 16 invasive tumors were ER+, PR+ and HER2-. Study-wide results and caveats: Blood repertoires resembled normal breast more than tumor. Enriched TCRB sequences shared across patients were mostly commonly generated sequences.

Source material: blood. The chain couples TRBV6-5 to TRBJ2-5, with TRBD2 as a possible D gene (6 bases). The TCR originated in a person aged 60 to 70 with breast cancer. This CDR3 is CASSYGGAGETQYF. The CDR3 DNA reads as TGTGCCAGCAGTTACGGCGGGGCCGGAGAGACCCAGTACTTC.